The 22 T cell receptor beta chains listed next were all sequenced from one sample in a study of blood T cells in healthy people across ages (dated by TCRdb to 2013 to 2016). To prepare the library, 5' RACE was applied. Sequencing relied on an Illumina HiSeq 2500. A second roughly 6 to 12 cycle PCR used a sample-barcoded 5' primer and a J-beta primer mix. The public reads were reanalyzed by TCRdb: fastp trimming at Q25, MiXCR alignment, in-frame beta chains only. Duplicate CDR3 protein sequences are folded into a single record with the most common DNA and genes. The sample profile shows 1.5 million or so distinct CDR3 sequences; around 40% of them were found once. The ten top clones hold around 4% of the sample. Sequencing input: blood. These receptors came from a woman aged 18-29 years in good health.

This clonotype was observed a single time. The CDR3 carries no conserved terminal phenylalanine or tryptophan, so it likely arises from a read error. The rearrangement joins TRBV10-3 to TRBJ2-3; 14 positions agree with TRBD2. The CDR3 runs to 18 residues. V lost 6 bases, J lost 0 bases, and 8 bases stayed unmatched. Germline lookup yields CDR1 ENHRY and CDR2 SYGVKD. CDR3 nucleotide sequence: TGTGCCATCAGGGCTCGGACTAGCGGGGGGCTTAGCACAGATACGCAGTATCTT. This encodes CAIRARTSGGLSTDTQYL.

The gene calls are TRBV5-5 and TRBJ2-1; D gene uncertain. Trimming took 4 bases from V and 5 from J, leaving 10 bases between them. Per the germline V gene, CDR1 is SGHKS and CDR2 is YYEKEE (reference sequence). The CDR3 runs to 13 residues. CDR3 residues: CASSVVRDNEQFF. CDR3 in DNA: TGTGCCAGCAGCGTGGTAAGGGACAATGAGCAGTTCTTC. Based on the CDR3 plus reference TRBV5-5 and TRBJ2-1, the full variable domain is DAGVTQSPTHLIKTRGQQVTLRCSPISGHKSVSWYQQVLGQGPQFIFQYYEKEERGRGNFPDRFSARQFPNYSSELNVNALLLGDSALYLCASSVVRDNEQFFGPGTRLTVL.

The chain has TRBV14 and TRBJ2-1; 10 bases align to TRBD2. TRBJ2-7 matches the DNA end more closely, so the J call is doubtful. This CDR3 contains 15 residues. Germline CDR1 reads SGHDN; CDR2 reads FVKESK. The CDR3 loop is CASSQPTSGVYEQYF. The CDR3 bases are TGTGCCAGCAGCCAACCAACTAGCGGGGTTTACGAGCAGTACTTC.

V and J are TRBV2 and TRBJ1-2; the D gene is possibly TRBD1 (5 bases). Germline V gene data show CDR1 as SNHLY and CDR2 as FYNNEI. The CDR3 has 16 residues. Trimming removed 0 bases from V and 3 bases from J, with 14 bases in between. The CDR3 DNA is TGTGCCAGCAGTGAAGCGGGACGGGAGGGGTACTATGGCTACACCTTC. Translated, it gives CASSEAGREGYYGYTF.

This clonotype was seen more than once but under ten times. The CDR3 nucleotides read TGTGCCAGCAGTATACGAGCGACCGGCAATGAGCAGTTCTTC. This gives the protein CASSIRATGNEQFF. The gene calls are TRBV12-3 or TRBV12-4 and TRBJ2-1; D is uncertain. The CDR3 runs to 14 residues. Trimming cost V 5 bases and J 6 bases, with 14 bases left between them.

The chain recombines TRBV20-1 with TRBJ1-2; 9 bases are a match to TRBD1. Germline V gene lookup returns CDR1 DFQATT and CDR2 SNEGSKA (reference sequence). This CDR3 comprises 15 residues. V trimming: 1 base; J trimming: 8 bases; junction bases outside the gene matches: 11. CDR3 DNA: TGCAGTGCTAGAGCAGGACAGGGGCCCGGCGACGGCTACACCTTC. This encodes CSARAGQGPGDGYTF.

The genes are TRBV3-1 and TRBJ1-2; maybe TRBD1 (5 bases). The germline CDR1 and CDR2 sequences are LGHDT and YNNKEL (reference sequence). CDR3 length: 17 residues. The V end lost 0 bases, the J end lost 0 bases, and 14 bases lay between the germline ends. CDR3: CASSQDLGAKANYGYTF. The CDR3 DNA follows: TGTGCCAGCAGCCAAGATCTCGGGGCCAAAGCTAACTATGGCTACACCTTC.

In this sample, this clonotype turned up many times. V gene TRBV21-1 combines with J gene TRBJ2-3. TRBV21-1 is flagged as a pseudogene. The CDR3 runs to 14 residues. CDR3 sequence reads: CASSKWTGTDTQYF. CDR3 in DNA: TGTGCCAGCAGCAAATGGACGGGTACAGATACGCAGTATTTT.

CDR3 bases: TGCAGCGTTGGGGCGGGACTAGCGGGAGTGACAGATACGCAGTATTTT. It translates to CSVGAGLAGVTDTQYF. The V gene is TRBV29-1, the J gene TRBJ2-3; 14 bases fit TRBD2. The V gene's germline CDR1 is SQVTM and CDR2 ANQGSEA. CDR3 length equals 16 residues. V was pared by 4 bases and J by 3 bases, with 6 bases of the junction left unmatched.

This clonotype was counted only a few times. The CDR3 bases are TGTGCCACCAGCAGAGATGTGGGTGCGACAGATACGCAGTATTTT. Translation: CATSRDVGATDTQYF. This chain connects TRBV15 to TRBJ2-3, with D unclear. CDR1 is LNHNV, CDR2 YYDKDF, per germline (reference sequence). The CDR3 runs 15 residues. V lost 0 bases and J lost 3, with 10 bases in between. The full variable domain, rest sourced from reference TRBV15 and TRBJ2-3, is DAMVIQNPRYQVTQFGKPVTLSCSQTLNHNVMYWYQQKSSQAPKLLFHYYDKDFNNEADTPDNFQSRRPNTSFCFLDIRSPGLGDTAMYLCATSRDVGATDTQYFGPGTRLTVL.

Note on this clonotype: Germline and junction disagree at one end, which may indicate a read error. The chain uses TRBV10-3 and TRBJ2-3; TRBD1 agrees at 9 bases. The CDR3 sequence is 15 residues long. Germline V gene data show CDR1 as ENHRY and CDR2 as SYGVKD. This CDR3 is CTINTGGAGTDTQYF. CDR3 nucleotide sequence: TGTACCATCAATACAGGGGGCGCCGGAACAGATACGCAGTATTTT.

This clonotype was observed a handful of times. The J gene is TRBJ1-1, the V gene TRBV6-2 or TRBV6-3, with D uncertain. The germline V gene has CDR1 MNHEY and CDR2 SVGEGT. Trimming removed 5 bases at V and 1 base at J, with 11 bases between. There are 14 residues in the CDR3. The CDR3 region has the DNA TGTGCCAGCAGTCAAGGACTCCCGAACACTGAAGCTTTCTTT. Protein product: CASSQGLPNTEAFF.

The V gene is TRBV15, the J gene TRBJ1-4; D remains unclear. CDR1 is LNHNV, CDR2 YYDKDF, per germline (reference sequence). Trimming left V 5 bases short and J 7 bases short, with 14 bases between. The CDR3 has 14 residues. The CDR3 coding sequence is TGTGCCACCAGCCCAAGTCAGGCGACTGAAAAACTGTTTTTT. Translation gives CATSPSQATEKLFF.

The chain couples TRBV7-2 to TRBJ1-6; TRBD1 matches at 8 bases. V lost 5 bases to trimming and J lost 5 bases; unmatched junction nucleotides: 5. The CDR3 extends over 15 amino acids. Looked up from germline, CDR1 is SGHTA and CDR2 is FQGNSA. The CDR3 nucleotides are TGTGCCAGCAGCGAGGGACAGGCAGATAATTCACCCCTCCACTTT. Its protein product is CASSEGQADNSPLHF.

In this sample, this clonotype turned up many times. J is TRBJ1-1 and V is TRBV6-5; D is possibly TRBD1 (6 bases). Germline V lookup: CDR1 MNHEY, CDR2 SVGAGI. The CDR3 sequence is 13 residues long. Trimming removed 6 bases from V and 0 bases from J, with 8 bases in between. DNA for the CDR3: TGTGCCAGCAGGAGGACAGTGAACACTGAAGCTTTCTTT. The encoded protein is CASRRTVNTEAFF.

V and J are TRBV11-2 and TRBJ2-3; D is perhaps TRBD1 (6 bases). Germline V gives CDR1 SGHAT, CDR2 FQNNGV. The CDR3 runs 15 residues. V lost 5 bases and J 2 bases, leaving 14 bases between the germline ends. As DNA, the CDR3 is TGTGCCAGCAGCCTCCGACAGGTTAACACAGATACGCAGTATTTT. Amino acid sequence: CASSLRQVNTDTQYF.

This clonotype has a handful of counts. V usage is TRBV10-1 and J usage is TRBJ2-7; either TRBD1 or TRBD2 may fit D (5 bases each). Germline lookup yields CDR1 WNHNN and CDR2 SYGVQD (reference sequence). V gave up 2 bases and J gave up 6 bases, with 17 bases separating them. The CDR3 consists of 15 residues. This CDR3 is CASSEIPGTFAEQYF. CDR3 coding DNA: TGCGCCAGCAGTGAGATTCCGGGGACCTTCGCCGAGCAGTACTTC.

The rearrangement uses TRBV2 and TRBJ1-6; D is uncertain. The V gene's germline CDR1 is SNHLY and CDR2 FYNNEI. Trimming took off 7 bases at V and 4 bases at J, with 11 bases between the two ends. This CDR3 has 14 residues. The CDR3 DNA is TGTGCCAGCACTCCGAGGATATATAATTCACCCCTCCACTTT. Its translation is CASTPRIYNSPLHF.

The chain joins TRBV5-1 to TRBJ2-7; 8 bases are shared with TRBD2. J lost 7 bases, V lost 2 bases, and 14 bases had no gene match. CDR3 length: 16 amino acids. The V gene's germline CDR1 is SGHRS and CDR2 YFSETQ. The CDR3 nucleotides read TGCGCCAGCAGCTTCGGGTTCACTAGCGGCATCAATGAGCAGTACTTC. This encodes CASSFGFTSGINEQYF. The whole variable domain, filled in from reference TRBV5-1 and TRBJ2-7, reads KAGVTQTPRYLIKTRGQQVTLSCSPISGHRSVSWYQQTPGQGLQFLFEYFSETQRNKGNFPGRFSGRQFSNSRSEMNVSTLELGDSALYLCASSFGFTSGINEQYFGPGTRLTVT.

Notes on this clonotype: A clone one base away is much larger, so this may be a read error. Here the CDR3 omits its conserved ending phenylalanine or tryptophan, so a read error is the likely source. The chain combines TRBV12-3 or TRBV12-4 with TRBJ2-6; D ambiguous. This CDR3 region has 15 residues. V was pared by 0 bases and J by 1 base, with 4 bases between. The DNA of the CDR3 is TGTGCCAGCAGTTTAGCCGGTTCTGGGGCCAACGTCCTGACTTTA. This translates into CASSLAGSGANVLTL.

The chain recombines TRBV6-5 with TRBJ1-1; the D is unclear. Per the germline V gene, CDR1 is MNHEY and CDR2 is SVGAGI. Trimming took off 5 bases at V and 1 base at J, with 14 bases between the two ends. The CDR3 is 15 residues long. The CDR3 nucleotides read TGTGCCAGCAGTACCGCGGGTAGGGAGAACACTGAAGCTTTCTTT. Its protein product is CASSTAGRENTEAFF.

This clonotype was detected a few times. CDR3 in DNA: TGTGCCAGCAGCACATATCCCAATGAGCAGTTCTTC. Translation gives CASSTYPNEQFF. V and J are TRBV7-9 and TRBJ2-1; no clear D gene. The CDR3 has 12 residues. The V end was cut by 5 bases, the J end by 6 bases, with 8 bases between. Germline assignment: CDR1 SEHNR and CDR2 FQNEAQ (reference sequence).